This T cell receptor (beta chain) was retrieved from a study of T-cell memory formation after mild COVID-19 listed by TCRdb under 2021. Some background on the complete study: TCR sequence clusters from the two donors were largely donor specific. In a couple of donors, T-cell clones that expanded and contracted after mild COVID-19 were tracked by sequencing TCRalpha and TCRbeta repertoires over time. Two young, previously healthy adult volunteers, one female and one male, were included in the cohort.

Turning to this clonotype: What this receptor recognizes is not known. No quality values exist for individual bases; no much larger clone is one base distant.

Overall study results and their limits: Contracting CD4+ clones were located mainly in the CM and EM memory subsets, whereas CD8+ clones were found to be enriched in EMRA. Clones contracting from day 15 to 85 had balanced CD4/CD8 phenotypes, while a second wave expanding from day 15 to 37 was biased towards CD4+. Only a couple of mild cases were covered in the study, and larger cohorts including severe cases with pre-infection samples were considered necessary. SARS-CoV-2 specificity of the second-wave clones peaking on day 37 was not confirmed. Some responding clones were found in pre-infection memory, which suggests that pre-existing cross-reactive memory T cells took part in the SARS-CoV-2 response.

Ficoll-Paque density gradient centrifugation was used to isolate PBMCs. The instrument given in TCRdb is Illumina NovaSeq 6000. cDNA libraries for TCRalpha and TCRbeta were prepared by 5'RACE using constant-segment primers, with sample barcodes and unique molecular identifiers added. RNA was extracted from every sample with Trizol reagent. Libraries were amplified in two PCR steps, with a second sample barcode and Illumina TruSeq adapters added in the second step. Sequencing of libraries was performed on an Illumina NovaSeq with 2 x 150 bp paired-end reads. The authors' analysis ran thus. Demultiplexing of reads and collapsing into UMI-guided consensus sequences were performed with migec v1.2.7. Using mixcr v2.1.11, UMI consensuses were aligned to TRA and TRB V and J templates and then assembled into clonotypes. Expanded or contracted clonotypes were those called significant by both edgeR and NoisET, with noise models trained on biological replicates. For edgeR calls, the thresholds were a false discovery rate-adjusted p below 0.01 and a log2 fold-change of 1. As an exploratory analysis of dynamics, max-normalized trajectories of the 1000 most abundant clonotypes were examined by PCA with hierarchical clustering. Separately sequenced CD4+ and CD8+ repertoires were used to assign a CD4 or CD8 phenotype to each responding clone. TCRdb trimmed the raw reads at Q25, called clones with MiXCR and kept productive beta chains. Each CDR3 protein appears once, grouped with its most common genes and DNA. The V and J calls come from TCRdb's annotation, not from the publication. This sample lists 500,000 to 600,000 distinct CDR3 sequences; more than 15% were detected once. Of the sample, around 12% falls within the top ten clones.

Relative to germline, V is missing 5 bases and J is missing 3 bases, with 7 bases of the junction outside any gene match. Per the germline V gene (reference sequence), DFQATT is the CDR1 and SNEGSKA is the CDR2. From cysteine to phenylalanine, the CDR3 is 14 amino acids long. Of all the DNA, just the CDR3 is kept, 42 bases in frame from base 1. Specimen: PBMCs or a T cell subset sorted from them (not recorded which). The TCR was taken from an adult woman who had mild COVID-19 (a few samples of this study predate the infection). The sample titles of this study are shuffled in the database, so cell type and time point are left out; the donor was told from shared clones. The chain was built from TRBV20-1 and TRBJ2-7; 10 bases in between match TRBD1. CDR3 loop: CSAESGTGVYEQYF. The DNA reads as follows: TGCAGTGCTGAATCCGGGACAGGGGTCTACGAGCAGTACTTC.